This passage covers 25 T cell receptor beta chains from one sample sequenced in a study of cytomegalovirus exposure and HLA in healthy donors. PCR was performed using 60 Vbeta and 13 Jbeta primers. Profiled with immunoSEQ multiplex PCR; TCRdb holds only in-frame clones, not every one. The sample lists about 97,000 clones, about three quarters occurring once. The sequencing input was PBMCs. Every receptor here comes from a man aged 35 to 55 in good health and CMV-seronegative.

The chain joins TRBV4-1 to TRBJ2-5; D may be TRBD1 (5 bases). V lost 3 bases and J lost 4, with 9 bases in between. The CDR3 is 13 amino acids. The germline V gene has CDR1 MGHRA and CDR2 YSYEKL. The CDR3, as DNA: TGCGCCAGCAGCCACAGGGTGGGAGAGACCCAGTACTTC. Translation gives CASSHRVGETQYF.

The CDR3 DNA reads as TGTGCCTGGAGTGCGGGACAGGCAGACAATGAGCAGTTCTTC. It codes for CAWSAGQADNEQFF. The chain couples TRBV30 to TRBJ2-1, with 8 bases lining up with TRBD1. The germline gives CDR1 GTSNPN, CDR2 SVGIG (reference sequence). V gave up 1 base and J gave up 5 bases; unmatched junction bases: 4. This CDR3 region has 14 residues. Full variable domain (missing parts from reference TRBV30 and TRBJ2-1): SQTIHQWPATLVQPVGSPLSLECTVEGTSNPNLYWYRQAAGRGLQLLFYSVGIGQISSEVPQNLSASRPQDRQFILSSKKLLLSDSGFYLCAWSAGQADNEQFFGPGTRLTVL.

The chain has TRBV28 and TRBJ1-1; tentatively, D is TRBD1 (6 bases). V was clipped by 2 bases and J by 6 bases, with 13 bases between them. CDR1 and CDR2 from the germline V gene are MDHEN and SYDVKM. The CDR3 loop spans 14 amino acids. The CDR3 is CASSLPQGFAEAFF. In DNA, the CDR3 is TGTGCCAGCAGTTTACCGCAGGGGTTTGCTGAAGCTTTCTTT.

This chain joins TRBV6-1 and TRBJ2-7; 7 nucleotides agree with TRBD2. The CDR3 is 12 residues long. V gave up 7 bases and J gave up 1 base; unmatched junction bases: 1. Per germline, CDR1 MNHNS and CDR2 SASEGT. The CDR3 nucleotides are TGTGCCAGCACTAGCGGATCCTACGAGCAGTACTTC. Its protein product is CASTSGSYEQYF.

This chain connects TRBV5-6 to TRBJ1-1, with 8 bases matching TRBD1. V shed 4 bases and J 1 base; nucleotides not matched to a gene: 3. There are 14 residues in the CDR3. Germline CDR1 SGHDT, CDR2 YYEEEE. CDR3: CASSHGTGNTEAFF. CDR3 in DNA: TGTGCCAGCAGCCACGGGACAGGGAACACTGAAGCTTTCTTT. Filled out from reference TRBV5-6 and TRBJ1-1, the complete variable domain reads DAGVTQSPTHLIKTRGQQVTLRCSPKSGHDTVSWYQQALGQGPQFIFQYYEEEERQRGNFPDRFSGHQFPNYSSELNVNALLLGDSALYLCASSHGTGNTEAFFGQGTRLTVV.

J is TRBJ1-1 and V is TRBV7-2; possibly TRBD1 for D (6 bases). CDR3 length: 15 amino acids. Germline V gene sequence: CDR1 SGHTA, CDR2 FQGNSA. V was pared by 5 bases and J by 3 bases, with 16 bases between. The CDR3 protein is CASSARVAGDTEAFF. The CDR3, as DNA: TGTGCCAGCAGCGCCCGGGTAGCAGGGGACACTGAAGCTTTCTTT.

This chain connects TRBV5-1 to TRBJ2-2, with a tentative D call TRBD2 (6 bases). V was shortened by 4 bases and J by 0 bases, with 7 bases between the two germline ends. The CDR3 totals 14 residues. CDR1 is SGHRS and CDR2 is YFSETQ in the germline V gene. As DNA, the CDR3 is TGCGCCAGCAGCCCGGGGGCGAACACCGGGGAGCTGTTTTTT. Amino acid sequence: CASSPGANTGELFF.

This clone turned up a few times. The chain uses TRBV6-6 and TRBJ2-7; D unresolved. CDR1 and CDR2 from the germline V gene are MNHNY and SVGAGI (reference sequence). This CDR3 contains 14 residues. V was clipped by 3 bases and J by 3 bases, with 12 bases between them. The CDR3 nucleotides are TGTGCCAGCAGTTATTCTCCAGAATACTACGAGCAGTACTTC. It encodes CASSYSPEYYEQYF.

The gene calls are TRBV5-1 and TRBJ2-5; 9 nucleotides align to TRBD2. CDR1 and CDR2 from the germline V gene are SGHRS and YFSETQ. After removal of 5 bases from V and 0 bases from J, the junction contained 8 bases not matched to a gene. The CDR3 spans 16 residues. CDR3 in DNA: TGCGCCAGCAGTCTGGGTTCTAGCGGGGACCAAGAGACCCAGTACTTC. Its translation is CASSLGSSGDQETQYF.

The chain is built from TRBV7-9 and TRBJ2-1, with 8 bases that match TRBD2. V shed 4 bases and J 8 bases; nucleotides not matched to a gene: 13. Germline V gene lookup returns CDR1 SEHNR and CDR2 FQNEAQ (reference sequence). This CDR3 is built from 16 residues. In DNA, the CDR3 is TGTGCCAGCAGCTCGGGCTTTAGCGGGGCCCTTGATGAGCAGTTCTTC. It translates to CASSSGFSGALDEQFF.

This chain connects TRBV28 to TRBJ1-2; D is undetermined. This CDR3 has 12 amino acids. Between the trimmed V and J ends, which lost 6 bases and 7 bases, there was a span of 12 bases. Germline V gene sequence: CDR1 MDHEN, CDR2 SYDVKM. CDR3 region: CASSQTGFGYTF. The DNA for the CDR3 is TGTGCCAGCAGCCAAACGGGGTTTGGCTACACCTTC.

This clone has just a few counts. The chain joins TRBV5-5 to TRBJ2-1, with D possibly matching TRBD1 (6 bases). The germline V and J ends were trimmed by 0 bases and 5 bases, with 24 bases remaining between them. Germline V gene data show CDR1 as SGHKS and CDR2 as YYEKEE (reference sequence). This CDR3 has 19 residues. The CDR3 reads CASSLALTGQPNEHNEQFF. The CDR3 region has the DNA TGTGCCAGCAGCTTGGCTCTGACAGGACAACCCAACGAACACAATGAGCAGTTCTTC.

In its sample, this clone was seen a few times. The rearrangement links TRBV7-9 to TRBJ1-2; TRBD1 aligns across 9 bases. The length of the CDR3 is 15 residues. The J segment lost 1 base and the V segment lost 5 bases, leaving 5 bases of the junction unmatched. CDR1 is SEHNR and CDR2 is FQNEAQ in the germline V gene (reference sequence). CDR3 in DNA: TGTGCCAGCAGCCTTGGGGACAGGGTTAACTATGGCTACACCTTC. It yields the protein CASSLGDRVNYGYTF.

This clone was seen a handful of times. This rearrangement joins TRBV9 to TRBJ2-7; D possibly corresponds to TRBD2 (6 bases). V was cut by 3 bases and J by 0 bases, with 13 bases left in between. The V gene's germline CDR1 is SGDLS and CDR2 YYNGEE. The CDR3 runs 15 residues. The CDR3 nucleotides read TGTGCCAGCAGCGCCGGGGGAGGCGGCTCCTACGAGCAGTACTTC. Translation gives CASSAGGGGSYEQYF.

The chain combines TRBV27 with TRBJ1-1; 8 nucleotides agree with TRBD1. Trimming cost V 4 bases and J 4 bases; bases outside gene matches: 5. Germline CDR1 reads MNHEY; CDR2 reads SMNVEV (reference sequence). The CDR3 consists of 14 residues. CDR3 protein: CASSWTGMSTEAFF. CDR3 nucleotide sequence: TGTGCCAGCAGTTGGACAGGGATGAGCACTGAAGCTTTCTTT.

A few counts support this clone. This chain connects TRBV28 to TRBJ1-5, with 10 positions matching TRBD1. Germline V gives CDR1 MDHEN, CDR2 SYDVKM. The CDR3 is made up of 16 amino acids. V was pared by 7 bases and J by 7 bases, with 13 bases of the junction left unmatched. CDR3 loop: CASKPGQGFLGQPQHF. The CDR3 nucleotides read TGTGCCAGCAAACCGGGACAGGGGTTTTTAGGACAGCCCCAGCATTTT.

This sequence joins TRBV6-1 and TRBJ1-6; D is perhaps TRBD1 (5 bases). The CDR3 length is 15 residues. The V gene's germline CDR1 is MNHNS and CDR2 SASEGT. V was pared by 2 bases and J by 6 bases, with 11 bases between. CDR3 region: CASSELGGVNSPLHF. In DNA, the CDR3 is TGTGCCAGCAGTGAACTGGGAGGGGTTAATTCACCCCTCCACTTT.

This chain uses TRBV2 with TRBJ1-5; maybe TRBD1 (5 bases). Germline loops: CDR1 SNHLY, CDR2 FYNNEI. This CDR3 is 13 amino acids long. Trimming stripped 6 bases from V and 4 bases from J, with 10 bases between. CDR3 DNA: TGTGCCAGCAGGAAAGACAGTAATCAGCCCCAGCATTTT. The encoded protein is CASRKDSNQPQHF.

The V and J genes are TRBV2 and TRBJ1-2; 8 nucleotides align to TRBD1. The V segment lost 4 bases and the J segment 2 bases; nucleotides outside the gene matches: 0. The CDR3 covers 13 residues. CDR1 is SNHLY, CDR2 FYNNEI, per germline. The CDR3 region has the DNA TGTGCCAGCAGTGGACAGGGGAACTATGGCTACACCTTC. This gives the protein CASSGQGNYGYTF.

V usage is TRBV7-9 and J usage is TRBJ1-1, with D possibly TRBD1 on 5 matching bases. This CDR3 contains 14 residues. The germline V and J ends were trimmed by 3 bases and 6 bases, with 14 bases remaining between them. Germline V lookup: CDR1 SEHNR, CDR2 FQNEAQ (reference sequence). The chain's CDR3 is CASSFFGGFSEAFF. For the CDR3, the DNA is TGTGCCAGCAGCTTTTTTGGGGGGTTTTCTGAAGCTTTCTTT.

This clone is a singleton in its sample. This rearrangement joins TRBV7-9 to TRBJ2-7; D perhaps matches TRBD2 (6 bases). CDR1 SEHNR and CDR2 FQNEAQ come from the germline V gene (reference sequence). Trimming shortened V by 2 bases and J by 0 bases, and 8 bases separated the two germline ends. The CDR3 extends over 14 amino acids. The CDR3 DNA reads TGTGCCAGCAGCTTACGGGAGAACTCCTACGAGCAGTACTTC. It yields the protein CASSLRENSYEQYF.

This clone was counted once. The V gene is TRBV7-2, the J gene TRBJ2-1; D may be TRBD2 (5 bases). The V and J ends lost 3 bases and 1 base respectively, with 10 bases between them. Germline V CDR1 and CDR2: SGHTA, FQGNSA. The length of the CDR3 is 15 residues. DNA of the CDR3: TGTGCCAGCAGCTTCTCTAGCCTATCCTACAATGAGCAGTTCTTC. Translating it yields CASSFSSLSYNEQFF.

The chain joins TRBV7-2 to TRBJ1-2; TRBD1 matches 9 bases. Trimming removed 3 bases from V and 7 bases from J; junction bases left unmatched: 9. The germline V gene encodes CDR1 SGHTA and CDR2 FQGNSA. The CDR3 sequence is 15 residues long. DNA of the CDR3: TGTGCCAGCAGCTTCATTTCCGGGACAGGGTTTGGCTACACCTTC. It specifies CASSFISGTGFGYTF.

The V and J genes are TRBV4-2 and TRBJ1-4; D gene ambiguous. Trimming cost V 1 base and J 7 bases, with 16 bases left between them. Germline V gives CDR1 LGHNA, CDR2 YNFKEQ. This CDR3 has 16 residues. The chain's CDR3 is CASSQGLFSEGEKLFF. The DNA for the CDR3 is TGTGCCAGCAGCCAAGGTCTGTTTTCAGAGGGTGAAAAACTGTTTTTT.

This chain joins TRBV4-1 and TRBJ2-7; D gene unclear. V lost 6 bases, J lost 5 bases, and 17 bases lay in between. CDR1 MGHRA and CDR2 YSYEKL come from the germline V gene. The CDR3 spans 14 residues. The CDR3 bases are TGCGCCAGCAGTCTTAGACTTGGAGCCGACGAGCAGTACTTC. Amino acids: CASSLRLGADEQYF.